The 15 T cell receptor beta chains below were found in one sample sequenced in a study of T cells expressing NK-cell markers. TCRdb reprocessed the 5' RACE reads and stores each CDR3 protein as one record, lacking DNA. The sample table sets out some 280,000 distinct CDR3 sequences. Sequenced input: blood T cells: a sorted CD56 or NKG2C T cell subset, CD4+ or CD8+ T cells, or bulk PBMC T cells (not recorded which). The origin of the receptors is a man between 18 and 29 years old in good health.

CDR3 sequence: CAWKVVSEQFF. The V call is TRBV30, the J call TRBJ2-1. The CDR3 is 11 amino acids. CDR1 is GTSNPN, CDR2 SVGIG, per germline (reference sequence).

The chain employs TRBV7-2 and TRBJ2-2; no DNA is available, so the TRBD2 call from TCRdb remains unchecked. The germline CDR1 and CDR2 sequences are SGHTA and FQGNSA. This CDR3 has 14 residues. The CDR3 is CASSLGTVTGELFF.

The chain uses TRBV7-2 and TRBJ1-5; TCRdb designates TRBD1, a call that cannot be tested without DNA. This CDR3 has 16 residues. Germline CDR1 reads SGHTA; CDR2 reads FQGNSA. The chain's CDR3 is CASSLEVGGVSQPQHF.

This chain uses TRBV4-2 with TRBJ2-7; the D call of TRBD2 rests on TCRdb alone, since no DNA is present to check it. CDR3 length equals 16 residues. Germline values: CDR1 LGHNA, CDR2 YNFKEQ. The chain's CDR3 is CASSQDASGSSYEQYF.

The rearrangement joins TRBV27 to TRBJ2-3. This CDR3 comprises 13 residues. Germline V gene lookup returns CDR1 MNHEY and CDR2 SMNVEV (reference sequence). The CDR3 sequence is CASSLSFWDTQYF.

This chain joins TRBV7-9 and TRBJ1-1; TCRdb picks TRBD1, but there is no DNA to check that call. Germline V gene sequence: CDR1 SEHNR, CDR2 FQNEAQ (reference sequence). CDR3 length: 15 amino acids. The CDR3 here is CASSLQGTMNTEAFF.

The chain employs TRBV24-1 and TRBJ2-1; TCRdb's assignment of TRBD2 cannot be checked, as there is no DNA. Germline V lookup: CDR1 KGHDR, CDR2 SFDVKD. The CDR3 length is 19 residues. CDR3 loop: CATSDFSGSREGSYNEQFF.

The chain couples TRBV29-1 to TRBJ1-1; TCRdb's D call, TRBD1, is unchecked because there is no DNA. The CDR3 is 14 residues long. Germline V gives CDR1 SQVTM, CDR2 ANQGSEA. The CDR3 spells CSVHVDSLNTEAFF.

The genes are TRBV15 and TRBJ1-1. CDR3 length: 14 amino acids. CDR1 LNHNV and CDR2 YYDKDF come from the germline V gene (reference sequence). CDR3 amino acids: CATSNHGRGTEAFF.

The CDR3 region is CSATLAVDEQFF. The V gene is TRBV20-1, the J gene TRBJ2-1; the TRBD2 assignment by TCRdb is unverifiable without DNA. In germline, CDR1 is DFQATT, CDR2 SNEGSKA (reference sequence). CDR3 size: 12 residues.

The chain has TRBV20-1 and TRBJ2-5; checking the TCRdb D call of TRBD1 is not possible without DNA. This CDR3 is 13 amino acids long. CDR1 DFQATT and CDR2 SNEGSKA come from the germline V gene (reference sequence). The CDR3 reads CSVRGGDGETQYF.

This sequence joins TRBV5-1 and TRBJ2-1; TCRdb calls TRBD2, which cannot be checked without DNA. The CDR3 spans 21 residues. Germline lookup yields CDR1 SGHRS and CDR2 YFSETQ. CDR3 in amino acids: CASSLSRWLIPGGAVNDEQFF.

This sequence joins TRBV28 and TRBJ2-1; TCRdb indicates TRBD1, and absent DNA this call remains unverified. Germline assignment: CDR1 MDHEN and CDR2 SYDVKM. The CDR3 is 14 residues long. The chain's CDR3 is CASSPGSIPDEQFF.

The gene calls are TRBV19 and TRBJ1-2; the TRBD1 assignment by TCRdb is unverifiable without DNA. Germline-derived CDR1 and CDR2 are LNHDA and SQIVND (reference sequence). The CDR3 is 12 residues long. CDR3 amino acids: CAGSQGGYGYTF.

CDR3 loop: CASSSVRSGRYF. The chain combines TRBV11-2 with TRBJ2-3; the TRBD2 assignment by TCRdb is unverifiable without DNA. Looked up from germline, CDR1 is SGHAT and CDR2 is FQNNGV. The CDR3 runs to 12 residues.